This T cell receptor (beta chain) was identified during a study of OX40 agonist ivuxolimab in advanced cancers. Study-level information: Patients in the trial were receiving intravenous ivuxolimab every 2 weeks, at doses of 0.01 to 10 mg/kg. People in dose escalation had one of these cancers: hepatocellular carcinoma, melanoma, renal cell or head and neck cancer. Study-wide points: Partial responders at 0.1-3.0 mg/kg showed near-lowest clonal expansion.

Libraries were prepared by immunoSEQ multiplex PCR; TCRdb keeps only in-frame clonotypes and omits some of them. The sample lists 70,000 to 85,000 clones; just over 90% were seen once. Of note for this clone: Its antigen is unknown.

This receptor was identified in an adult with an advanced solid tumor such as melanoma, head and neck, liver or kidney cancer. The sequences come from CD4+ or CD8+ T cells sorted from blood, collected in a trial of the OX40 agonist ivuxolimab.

The CDR3 reads CASSPGGGLTDTQYF. In DNA, the CDR3 is TGTGCCAGTAGTCCCGGTGGGGGGCTAACAGATACGCAGTATTTT. This chain connects TRBV19 to TRBJ2-3; D may match TRBD1 or TRBD2 (6 bases each). The V gene's germline CDR1 is LNHDA and CDR2 SQIVND (reference sequence). V was clipped by 5 bases and J by 3 bases, with 15 bases between them. CDR3 length: 15 amino acids.